This TCR beta chain was found in a study of control samples from healthy donors and cancer patients. Repertoires were generated with immunoSEQ multiplex PCR, while TCRdb's copy carries only in-frame clones and drops some. The table lists 350,000 to 450,000 clones, around 90% of them singletons. Source material: PBMCs. The sequence derives from a man aged 35-49 years with head and neck cancer.

In DNA, the CDR3 is TGTGCCAGCAGCCCAAACGGCTTCTCTTACAATGAGCAGTTCTTC. Protein product: CASSPNGFSYNEQFF. This chain joins TRBV7-6 and TRBJ2-1; D is ambiguous. The CDR3 totals 15 residues. The germline V gene encodes CDR1 SGHVS and CDR2 FNYEAQ. Deletions cut 5 bases from V and 4 bases from J, with 15 bases between.